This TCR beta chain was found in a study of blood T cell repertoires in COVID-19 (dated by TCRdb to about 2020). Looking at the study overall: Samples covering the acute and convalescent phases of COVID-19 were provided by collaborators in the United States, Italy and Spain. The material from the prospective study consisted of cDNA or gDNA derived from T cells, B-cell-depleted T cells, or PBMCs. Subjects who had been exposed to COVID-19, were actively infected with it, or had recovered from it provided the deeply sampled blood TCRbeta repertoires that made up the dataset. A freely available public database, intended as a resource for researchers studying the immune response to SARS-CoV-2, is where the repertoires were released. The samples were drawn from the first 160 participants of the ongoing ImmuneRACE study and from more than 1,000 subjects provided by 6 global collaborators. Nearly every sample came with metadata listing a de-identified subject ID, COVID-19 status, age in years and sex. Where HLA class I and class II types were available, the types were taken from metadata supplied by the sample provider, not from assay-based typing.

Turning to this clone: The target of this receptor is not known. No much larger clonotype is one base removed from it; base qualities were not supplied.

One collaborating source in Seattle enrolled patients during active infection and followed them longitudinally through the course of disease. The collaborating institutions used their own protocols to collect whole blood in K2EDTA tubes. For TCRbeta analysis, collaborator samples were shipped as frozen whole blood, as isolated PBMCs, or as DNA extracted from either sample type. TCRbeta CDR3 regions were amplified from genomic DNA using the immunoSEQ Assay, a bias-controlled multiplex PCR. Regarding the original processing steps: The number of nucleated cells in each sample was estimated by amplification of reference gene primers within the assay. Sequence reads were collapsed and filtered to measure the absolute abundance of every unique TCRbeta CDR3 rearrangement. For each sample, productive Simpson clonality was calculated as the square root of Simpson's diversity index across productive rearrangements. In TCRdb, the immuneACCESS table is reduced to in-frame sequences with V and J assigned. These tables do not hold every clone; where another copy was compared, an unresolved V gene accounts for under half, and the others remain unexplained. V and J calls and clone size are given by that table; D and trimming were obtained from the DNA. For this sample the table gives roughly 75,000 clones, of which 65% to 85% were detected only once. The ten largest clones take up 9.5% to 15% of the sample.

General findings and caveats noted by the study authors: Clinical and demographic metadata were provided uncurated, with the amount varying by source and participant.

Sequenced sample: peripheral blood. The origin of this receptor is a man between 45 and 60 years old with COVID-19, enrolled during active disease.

The bases read TGTGCCAGCAGCGCGACAAACAGAGGGGAGACCCAGTACTTC. Translated, it reads CASSATNRGETQYF. The receptor chain draws on TRBV9 and TRBJ2-5; matching of 5 bases hints at TRBD2 as the D gene. The germline V gene gives CDR1 as SGDLS and CDR2 as YYNGEE. The trim is 3 bases for V and 5 bases for J, with a gap of 14 bases between the germline ends. The CDR3 covers 14 residues, taking in both the cysteine and the phenylalanine. Here the CDR3 DNA is all that survives: 42 bases in frame from base 1.